This T cell receptor (beta chain) was captured in a study of blood T cell repertoires in COVID-19. Study as a whole: The United States, Italy and Spain provided the acute and convalescent COVID-19 samples. The cDNA or gDNA used as material had been derived from T cells, B-cell-depleted T cells, or PBMCs.

Trimming shortened V by 4 bases and J by 2 bases, and 10 bases separated the two germline ends. This CDR3 has 14 residues. Germline CDR1 is ENHRY and CDR2 is SYGVKD. Patients in Seattle were enrolled during active infection, then followed longitudinally. In the authors' methods: Amplification of reference gene primers provided the estimated nucleated cell counts. Data came from immunoSEQ multiplex PCR; TCRdb stores just in-frame clones and leaves some out. V and J calls and clone size follow that table, whereas D and trimming were derived from the DNA. Of 250,000 or so clones listed, around 90% are singletons.

The TCR originated in a man under 40 with COVID-19, enrolled during active disease. Input material: peripheral blood. The rearrangement uses TRBV10-3 and TRBJ2-3; D might be TRBD2 (5 bases). The CDR3 DNA is TGTGCCATCAGTGGGACTGGATTCACAGATACGCAGTATTTT. Residues: CAISGTGFTDTQYF.